This TCR beta chain was captured in a study of T cells in Graves' hyperthyroidism and ophthalmopathy. Germline CDR1 MNHNS, CDR2 SASEGT. This CDR3 region has 14 residues. The V and J ends lost 7 bases and 0 bases respectively, with 10 bases between them. It was RNA transcripts that yielded the amplified TCR beta CDR3 regions. First-round RT-PCR targeting the TCR CDR3 was performed with the HTBI primer set. TCRdb fed the multiplex PCR reads into MiXCR, producing one record per CDR3 protein. The sample carries about 400,000 distinct CDR3 sequences, about 15% recorded once. Study-wide results and caveats: Most expanded thyroid clonotypes above 0.001 also appeared in blood. In the analysis, a 13 V-J model separated ophthalmopathy from stable hyperthyroidism.

This clonotype was picked up a small number of times. The antigen is unknown. This sequence originates from a woman in her twenties or thirties with Graves' hyperthyroidism. The chain is built from TRBV6-1 and TRBJ1-5, with unresolved D. The sequencing sample was made of blood. As DNA, the CDR3 is TGTGCCAGCAATAGAATCTATAGCAATCAGCCCCAGCATTTT. Translation gives CASNRIYSNQPQHF.